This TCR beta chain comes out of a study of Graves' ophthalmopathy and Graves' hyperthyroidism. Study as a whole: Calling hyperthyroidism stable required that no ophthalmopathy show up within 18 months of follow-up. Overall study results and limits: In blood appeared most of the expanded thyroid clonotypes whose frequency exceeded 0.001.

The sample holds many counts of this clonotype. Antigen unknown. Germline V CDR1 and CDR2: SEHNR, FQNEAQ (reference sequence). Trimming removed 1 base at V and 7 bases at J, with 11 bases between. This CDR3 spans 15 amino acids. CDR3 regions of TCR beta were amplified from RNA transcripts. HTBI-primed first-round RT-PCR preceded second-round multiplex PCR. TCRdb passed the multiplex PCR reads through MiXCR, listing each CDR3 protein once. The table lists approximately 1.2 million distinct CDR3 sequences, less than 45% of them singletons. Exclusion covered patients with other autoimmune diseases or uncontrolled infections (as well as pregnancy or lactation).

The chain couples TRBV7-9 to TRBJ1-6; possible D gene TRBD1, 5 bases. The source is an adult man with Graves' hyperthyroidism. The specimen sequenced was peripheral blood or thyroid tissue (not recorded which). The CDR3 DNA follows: TGTGCCAGCAGCTTAGAGGGGAGACAGAATTCACCCCTCCACTTT. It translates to CASSLEGRQNSPLHF.